This TCR beta chain was sequenced during a study of OX40 agonist ivuxolimab in advanced cancers. Study-level information: Given to patients was ivuxolimab, an agonistic anti-OX40 (CD134) antibody.

The V gene lost 5 bases and the J gene lost 6 bases, with 17 bases spanning the gap. Germline V CDR1 and CDR2: SGHKS, YYEKEE (reference sequence). This CDR3 is built from 15 residues. Notes on this clone: Its antigen is undetermined.

General observations from the study: Relative to CD4+ cells, CD8+ T cells on average had more expanded clones. Clones of CD4+ and CD8+ blood T cells grew by week 6 at doses of 0.1 to 3.0 mg/kg.

The protocol was immunoSEQ multiplex PCR, while the TCRdb copy is restricted to in-frame clones and leaves out a portion. The sample contains roughly 54,000 clones, around nine tenths of which appear only once. This receptor was identified in an adult with an advanced solid tumor such as melanoma, head and neck, liver or kidney cancer. The rearrangement uses TRBV5-5 and TRBJ1-4, with a weak D call TRBD1 (6 bases). Sequencing was performed on CD4+ or CD8+ T cells sorted from blood, taken in a trial of the OX40 agonist ivuxolimab. CDR3 DNA sequence: TGTGCCAGCAGTTTCACATCCCAGGGGTATGAAAAACTGTTTTTT. It encodes CASSFTSQGYEKLFF.